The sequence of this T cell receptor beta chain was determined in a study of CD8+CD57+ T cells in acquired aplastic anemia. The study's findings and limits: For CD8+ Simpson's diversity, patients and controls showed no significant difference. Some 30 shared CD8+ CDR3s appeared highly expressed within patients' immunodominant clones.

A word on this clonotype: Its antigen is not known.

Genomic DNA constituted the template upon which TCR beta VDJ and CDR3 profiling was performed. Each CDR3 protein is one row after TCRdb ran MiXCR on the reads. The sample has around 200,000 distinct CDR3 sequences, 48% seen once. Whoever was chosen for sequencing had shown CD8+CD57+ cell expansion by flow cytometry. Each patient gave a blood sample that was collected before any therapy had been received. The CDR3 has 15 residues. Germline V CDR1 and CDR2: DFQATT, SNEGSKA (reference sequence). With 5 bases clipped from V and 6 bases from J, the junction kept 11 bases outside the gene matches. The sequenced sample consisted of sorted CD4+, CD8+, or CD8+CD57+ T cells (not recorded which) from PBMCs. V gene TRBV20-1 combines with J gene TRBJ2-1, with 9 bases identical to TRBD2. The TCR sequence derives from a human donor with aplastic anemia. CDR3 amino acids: CSAPYPGLARNEQFF. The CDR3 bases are TGCAGTGCTCCGTACCCGGGACTAGCACGCAATGAGCAGTTCTTC.